This is a list of T cell receptor beta chains from one sample in a study of PD-L1 blockade in urothelial cancer. Repertoires were generated with immunoSEQ multiplex PCR, while TCRdb's copy carries only in-frame clones and drops some. The sample lists 45,000 to 60,000 clones; 75% to 90% were seen once. The material sequenced was PBMCs, taken around atezolizumab (anti-PD-L1) treatment. All receptors come from a man between 50 and 59 years old with urothelial cancer. Both conserved end residues are part of each CDR3. A D gene is named only where the DNA matches it firmly. The size of a clone is reported for some rows only, either as once, few or many, or as a class for expanded clones.

J,V,D,size,CDR3,DNA
TRBJ2-2,TRBV6-5,TRBD2,.,CASSYDPSGSTGELFF,TGTGCCAGCAGTTACGATCCTAGCGGGAGCACCGGGGAGCTGTTTTTT
TRBJ1-1,TRBV10-3,TRBD1,once,CAISDTVPGQINPGAFF,TGTGCCATCAGTGATACGGTCCCGGGACAGATTAATCCAGGAGCTTTCTTT
TRBJ1-4,TRBV6-6,.,.,CASKREPNEKLFF,TGTGCCAGCAAGAGGGAACCTAATGAAAAACTGTTTTTT
TRBJ2-3,TRBV5-1,.,.,CASSLAQDTDTQYF,TGCGCCAGCAGCTTGGCTCAGGACACAGATACGCAGTATTTT
TRBJ2-1,TRBV9,TRBD2,.,CASSSGTSGGDEQFF,TGTGCCAGCAGCTCAGGGACTAGCGGGGGGGATGAGCAGTTCTTC
TRBJ1-4,TRBV7-9,TRBD1,.,CASSVDRGNEKLFF,TGTGCCAGCAGCGTGGACAGGGGAAATGAAAAACTGTTTTTT
TRBJ2-5,TRBV5-4,TRBD1,.,CASSFNTGGKETQYF,TGTGCCAGCAGCTTCAATACAGGGGGAAAAGAGACCCAGTACTTC
TRBJ1-5,TRBV7-8,.,.,CASSLEGQGFDQPQHF,TGTGCCAGCAGCTTAGAGGGCCAGGGCTTCGATCAGCCCCAGCATTTT
TRBJ2-7,TRBV7-9,TRBD1,.,CASSPMGTGGAYEQYF,TGTGCCAGCAGCCCAATGGGGACAGGGGGAGCTTACGAGCAGTACTTC
TRBJ2-7,TRBV10-3,TRBD1,.,CAISEPGQGSYEQYF,TGTGCCATCAGTGAGCCCGGACAGGGCTCCTACGAGCAGTACTTC
TRBJ2-3,TRBV19,.,.,CASSPRSGEYQDTQYF,TGTGCCAGTAGTCCCCGCTCGGGAGAGTATCAAGATACGCAGTATTTT
TRBJ1-5,TRBV4-1,.,.,CASSQDFQGNNQPQHF,TGCGCCAGCAGCCAAGACTTCCAGGGCAACAATCAGCCCCAGCATTTT
TRBJ1-3,TRBV30,.,.,CAWSVRNTIYF,TGTGCCTGGAGTGTACGGAACACCATATATTTT
TRBJ2-1,TRBV11-2,.,.,CASSFAGGMGDEQFF,TGTGCCAGCAGCTTCGCTGGGGGGATGGGGGATGAGCAGTTCTTC
TRBJ2-3,TRBV6-5,TRBD2,.,CASSYSERGGADTQYF,TGTGCCAGCAGTTACTCGGAGCGGGGGGGCGCAGATACGCAGTATTTT
TRBJ2-5,TRBV7-2,TRBD2,few,CASSVAGGQETQYF,TGTGCCAGCAGCGTAGCGGGAGGGCAAGAGACCCAGTACTTC
TRBJ2-7,TRBV11-2,TRBD2,.,CASSKSGIYEQYF,TGTGCCAGCAGCAAAAGCGGGATCTACGAGCAGTACTTC
TRBJ1-2,TRBV5-1,.,.,CASSSPTSSYGYTF,TGCGCCAGCAGCTCTCCAACTTCGAGCTATGGCTACACCTTC
TRBJ1-4,TRBV6-5,.,.,CASRPTARGEKLFF,TGTGCCAGCCGGCCCACAGCCAGGGGAGAAAAACTGTTTTTT
TRBJ1-1,TRBV2,.,.,CASTTLNTEAFF,TGTGCCAGTACGACTTTAAACACTGAAGCTTTCTTT
TRBJ1-1,TRBV2,TRBD1,.,CASIRRQGAMNTEAFF,TGTGCCAGCATTCGTAGACAGGGGGCGATGAACACTGAAGCTTTCTTT
TRBJ1-3,TRBV5-1,.,.,CASSLGDRGNTIYF,TGCGCCAGCAGCTTGGGAGACAGGGGAAACACCATATATTTT
TRBJ2-7,TRBV16,.,.,CASSQQGGYEQYF,TGTGCCAGCAGCCAACAGGGGGGCTACGAGCAGTACTTC
TRBJ1-5,TRBV6-1,TRBD1,.,CASSGQAGQPQHF,TGTGCCAGCAGCGGACAGGCGGGACAGCCCCAGCATTTT
TRBJ2-5,TRBV10-2,TRBD2,.,CASSATSGKETQYF,TGCGCCAGCAGTGCGACTAGCGGAAAAGAGACCCAGTACTTC
TRBJ2-2,TRBV18,TRBD2,.,CASSPRAGAAGELFF,TGTGCCAGCTCACCACGAGCGGGAGCAGCCGGGGAGCTGTTTTTT
TRBJ2-7,TRBV7-9,.,.,CASSLDSRYEQYF,TGTGCCAGCAGCCTGGACAGCCGCTACGAGCAGTACTTC
TRBJ2-5,TRBV6-6,.,.,CASSGQGVTQYF,TGTGCCAGCAGTGGGCAGGGCGTGACCCAGTACTTC
TRBJ2-2,TRBV7-9,TRBD1,.,CASSLARTGGDGELFF,TGTGCCAGCAGCTTAGCTCGGACAGGGGGTGACGGGGAGCTGTTTTTT
TRBJ1-2,TRBV29-1,.,once,CSVRSTVDGYTF,TGCAGCGTTCGATCGACAGTTGATGGCTACACCTTC
TRBJ2-1,TRBV7-3,.,.,CASSPRGGIDEQFF,TGTGCCAGCAGCCCGCGCGGAGGGATCGATGAGCAGTTCTTC
TRBJ1-6,TRBV19,TRBD1,.,CASSTKGQGRSPLHF,TGTGCCAGTAGCACAAAAGGACAGGGACGTTCACCCCTCCACTTT
TRBJ2-7,TRBV5-5,TRBD2,.,CASSKLWGTSGSNEQYF,TGTGCCAGCAGCAAATTGTGGGGGACTAGCGGGAGCAACGAGCAGTACTTC
TRBJ1-1,TRBV19,.,.,CASSRQINTEAFF,TGTGCCAGTAGTAGGCAGATAAACACTGAAGCTTTCTTT
TRBJ2-2,TRBV7-2,TRBD2,.,CASSPGLATTGELFF,TGTGCCAGCAGCCCGGGACTAGCGACCACCGGGGAGCTGTTTTTT
TRBJ1-3,TRBV29-1,TRBD1,once,CSAGNRGGNTIYF,TGCAGCGCCGGGAACAGGGGTGGAAACACCATATATTTT
TRBJ2-1,TRBV5-1,.,.,CASSLPGAYNEQFF,TGCGCCAGCAGCTTGCCAGGGGCCTACAATGAGCAGTTCTTC
TRBJ2-2,TRBV29-1,TRBD1,.,CSVDRTGLSGELFF,TGCAGCGTTGATAGGACAGGGTTATCCGGGGAGCTGTTTTTT
TRBJ2-1,TRBV7-8,TRBD2,.,CASSLAGTSGNNEQFF,TGTGCCAGCAGCTTAGCAGGGACTAGCGGGAACAATGAGCAGTTCTTC
TRBJ2-3,TRBV11-2,.,.,CASSRGNTQYF,TGTGCCAGCAGCAGGGGGAATACGCAGTATTTT